The TCR beta chain under discussion was sequenced for a study of cytomegalovirus exposure and HLA in healthy donors. Study at large: Earlier, 95 million to 140 million unique TCR beta sequences were recovered from about 200 million T cells by an analysis.

The PCR was carried out with 60 Vbeta primers and 13 Jbeta primers. Authors' data handling: About 9.9 million shared chains were among tens of millions of unique TCR beta chains counted in a later analysis. The method was immunoSEQ multiplex PCR; TCRdb's version includes in-frame clones alone and lacks a portion of them. V and J calls and clone size are copied from that table; D and trimming were computed from the DNA. The sample shows about 210,000 clones, 80% to 90% of them seen only once. The study's findings and limits: About 87% or about 30% of the time was how often most TCR beta V segments were productive, according to an earlier analysis.

This clone was seen a handful of times. What it binds is not known. The sequence derives from a man between 25 and 39 years old in good health and CMV-seronegative. Material: PBMCs.

CDR3 DNA sequence: TGTGCCAGCACGGGACAGGGGCTGAACACTGAAGCTTTCTTT. Encoded protein: CASTGQGLNTEAFF. The chain couples TRBV2 to TRBJ1-1, with 10 bases identical to TRBD1. V was clipped by 7 bases and J by 0 bases; unmatched bases: 2. Germline CDR1 is SNHLY and CDR2 is FYNNEI. CDR3 length equals 14 residues.